This T cell receptor beta chain is drawn from a study of blood T cells in healthy people across ages. The germline gives CDR1 LGHDT, CDR2 YNNKEL (reference sequence). There are 15 residues in the CDR3. J lost 7 bases, V lost 2 bases, and 5 bases had no gene match. The second PCR ran about 6 to 12 cycles with a sample-barcoded 5' primer and J-beta primers. TCRdb re-derived calls from the 5' RACE reads in MiXCR, one entry per CDR3 protein. The sample has about 1.5 million distinct CDR3 sequences; 35% to 45% are singletons. Study-wide points: The long-lived group displayed more naive CD4+ cells, plus higher diversity, than the aged donors did.

Regarding this clonotype: As yet, its antigen is unknown.

In each sample, at least 7 million PBMCs were isolated. Sequencing was done on a sample of blood. The clonotype was recovered from a woman younger than 30 in good health. The chain has TRBV3-1 and TRBJ2-2; 9 bases map to TRBD1. Written as DNA, the CDR3 is TGTGCCAGCAGCCAAACAGGGGGCGCTTTCGGGGAGCTGTTTTTT. Translating it yields CASSQTGGAFGELFF.